These T cell receptor beta chains were read from a single sample in a study of blood T cell repertoires in COVID-19. Assay: immunoSEQ multiplex PCR; the TCRdb copy retains only in-frame clones and omits some. Among about 200,000 clones listed, 85% to 90% were seen once. Specimen: peripheral blood. Source of these receptors: a man between 18 and 29 years old with active or convalescent COVID-19. The CDR3 runs from the conserved cysteine through the conserved F or W. A D gene is named only where the DNA matches it firmly. The size field is filled for only some rows; it gives once, few, many or a size class.

v_call	clone_size	d_call	j_call	cdr3_aa	cdr3_nt
TRBV10-2	-	TRBD1	TRBJ1-2	CASSEGADYGYTF	TGCGCCAGCAGCGAGGGGGCGGACTATGGCTACACCTTC
TRBV5-3	-	-	TRBJ1-1	CARSSTPGGEETEAFF	TGTGCCAGAAGTTCCACTCCGGGGGGCGAGGAGACTGAAGCTTTCTTT
TRBV5-4	-	-	TRBJ1-6	CASSLEQAVTPLHF	TGTGCCAGCAGCTTGGAACAGGCAGTGACACCCCTCCACTTT
TRBV18	-	TRBD1	TRBJ1-1	CASSRTGGMNTEAFF	TGTGCCAGCTCGCGGACAGGGGGCATGAACACTGAAGCTTTCTTT
TRBV3-1/TRBV3-2	-	-	TRBJ1-6	CASSQGARNSPLHF	TGTGCCAGCAGCCAAGGTGCGAGGAATTCACCCCTCCACTTT
TRBV6-1	-	TRBD1	TRBJ1-1	CASSEPGQGDGTEAFF	TGTGCCAGCAGTGAACCCGGACAGGGTGACGGCACTGAAGCTTTCTTT
TRBV7-9	-	TRBD1	TRBJ1-1	CASSLRQGGTEAFF	TGTGCCAGCAGCCTCCGACAGGGTGGGACTGAAGCTTTCTTT
TRBV10-3	-	TRBD1	TRBJ1-1	CAISGQGFTEAFF	TGTGCCATCAGTGGACAGGGATTCACTGAAGCTTTCTTT
TRBV11-3	few	TRBD1	TRBJ1-2	CASSLESWDRGLNYGYTF	TGTGCCAGCAGCTTAGAGTCCTGGGACAGGGGCCTTAACTATGGCTACACCTTC
TRBV5-1	-	-	TRBJ2-2	CASSLGLDTGELFF	TGCGCCAGCAGCTTGGGGCTAGACACCGGGGAGCTGTTTTTT
TRBV7-3	-	TRBD1	TRBJ2-3	CASSPGGSSDTQYF	TGTGCCAGCAGCCCAGGGGGCAGTTCAGATACGCAGTATTTT
TRBV12-1	-	-	TRBJ1-5	CASSPRGGNQPQHF	TGTGCCAGCAGCCCCCGGGGAGGCAATCAGCCCCAGCATTTT
TRBV5-3	-	-	TRBJ1-1	CARSSNTGSTEAFF	TGTGCCAGAAGCTCTAACACAGGGTCTACTGAAGCTTTCTTT
TRBV15	-	-	TRBJ1-2	CATSRGRGDYGYTF	TGTGCCACCAGCAGAGGACGGGGGGACTATGGCTACACCTTC
TRBV13	-	-	TRBJ1-2	CASSIGGYGYTF	TGTGCCAGCTCAATCGGAGGCTATGGCTACACCTTC
TRBV7-9	-	-	TRBJ1-5	CASSFGVGNQPQHF	TGTGCCAGCAGCTTTGGAGTTGGCAATCAGCCCCAGCATTTT
TRBV18	few	TRBD1	TRBJ2-7	CASSPRQGNSDEQYF	TGTGCCAGCTCACCGAGACAGGGGAATAGCGACGAGCAGTACTTC
TRBV30	-	-	TRBJ1-1	CAWKTVVDLNTEAFF	TGTGCCTGGAAGACAGTAGTAGACCTGAACACTGAAGCTTTCTTT
TRBV11-2	-	TRBD2	TRBJ2-3	CASSLSGGAGTDTQYF	TGTGCCAGCAGCTTAAGCGGGGGGGCCGGGACAGATACGCAGTATTTT
TRBV30	-	-	TRBJ2-1	CAWSSFGRGVEQFF	TGTGCCTGGAGTTCCTTTGGCAGGGGTGTTGAGCAGTTCTTC
TRBV10-3	-	TRBD1	TRBJ2-7	CAISESLGGHEQYF	TGTGCCATCAGTGAGTCGCTAGGGGGCCACGAGCAGTACTTC
TRBV6-1	-	-	TRBJ1-1	CASSEYVNTEAFF	TGTGCCAGCAGTGAGTATGTGAACACTGAAGCTTTCTTT
TRBV12-3/TRBV12-4	-	-	TRBJ2-3	CASTLLDTQYF	TGTGCCAGCACCCTTCTTGATACGCAGTATTTT
TRBV12-3/TRBV12-4	-	TRBD2	TRBJ2-7	CASSGLAIEQYF	TGTGCCAGCAGTGGACTAGCTATCGAGCAGTACTTC
TRBV30	-	TRBD1	TRBJ2-7	CAWTTTGVEQYF	TGTGCCTGGACCACCACAGGGGTCGAGCAGTACTTC
TRBV6-5	-	-	TRBJ1-5	CASSRTGRRNQPQHF	TGTGCCAGCAGCCGGACGGGCAGGAGGAATCAGCCCCAGCATTTT
TRBV7-9	-	-	TRBJ1-6	CASSATAYPVSPLHF	TGTGCCAGCAGCGCCACAGCCTACCCTGTTTCACCCCTCCACTTT
TRBV5-4	-	TRBD2	TRBJ2-1	CASSPPGGDEQFF	TGTGCCAGCAGCCCCCCTGGGGGGGATGAGCAGTTCTTC
TRBV6-5	once	TRBD1	TRBJ1-6	CASSRPGQGNSPLHF	TGTGCCAGCAGTAGACCGGGACAGGGGAATTCACCCCTCCACTTT
TRBV7-7	-	TRBD2	TRBJ2-5	CASSFASGGGETQYF	TGTGCCAGCAGCTTTGCATCGGGGGGTGGGGAGACCCAGTACTTC
TRBV30	-	TRBD1	TRBJ1-4	CAWRIAGQGMTNF	TGTGCCTGGAGAATAGCCGGACAGGGTATGACCAATTTT
TRBV19	few	TRBD1	TRBJ1-5	CASTPDRDLQPQHF	TGTGCCAGTACCCCGGACAGGGACCTTCAGCCCCAGCATTTT